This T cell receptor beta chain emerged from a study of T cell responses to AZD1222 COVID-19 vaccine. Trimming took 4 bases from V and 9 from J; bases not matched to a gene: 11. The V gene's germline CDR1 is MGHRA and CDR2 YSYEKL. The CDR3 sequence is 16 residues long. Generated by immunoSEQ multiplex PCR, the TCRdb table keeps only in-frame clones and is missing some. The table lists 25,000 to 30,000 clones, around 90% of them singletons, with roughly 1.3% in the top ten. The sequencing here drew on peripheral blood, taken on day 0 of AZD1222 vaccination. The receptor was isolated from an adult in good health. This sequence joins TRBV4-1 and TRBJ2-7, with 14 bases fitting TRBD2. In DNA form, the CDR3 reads TGCGCCAGCAGCCCCGGGGGGACTAGCGGGAGTGGCGGGCAGTACTTC. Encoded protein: CASSPGGTSGSGGQYF.